The 24 T cell receptor beta chains below come from one sample, sequenced in a study of T cells in Graves' hyperthyroidism and ophthalmopathy. Amplification targeted TCR beta CDR3 regions from RNA transcripts. In the first-round RT-PCR of the TCR CDR3, the HTBI primer set was used. TCRdb reanalysed the multiplex PCR reads using MiXCR and keeps one entry per CDR3 protein. The table has some 210,000 distinct CDR3 sequences, about a sixth seen once. The sample comprised blood. Receptors were obtained from a man over 45 with Graves' hyperthyroidism.

This chain connects TRBV24-1 to TRBJ1-2; D is unclear. This CDR3 contains 12 residues. V was clipped by 1 base and J by 11 bases, with 10 bases between them. Germline CDR1 reads KGHDR; CDR2 reads SFDVKD. For the CDR3, the DNA is TGTGCCACCAGTGATTTAGCCGAGGCGTACACCTTC. Protein product: CATSDLAEAYTF.

The chain couples TRBV20-1 to TRBJ2-6; D assignment may be TRBD1 or TRBD2 (5 bases each). The V and J ends lost 0 bases and 3 bases respectively, with 12 bases between them. CDR1 is DFQATT and CDR2 is SNEGSKA in the germline V gene (reference sequence). The CDR3 is made up of 16 amino acids. The CDR3 spells CSARDLRGYGANVLTF. For the CDR3, the DNA is TGCAGTGCTAGAGATCTGAGGGGTTATGGGGCCAACGTCCTGACTTTC.

DNA for the CDR3: TGTGCCAGCAGTTTATTCGAACAAGAGACCCAGTACTTC. Encoded protein: CASSLFEQETQYF. The chain uses TRBV12-3 or TRBV12-4 and TRBJ2-5; D remains ambiguous. The CDR3 runs 13 residues. The V and J ends lost 2 bases and 2 bases respectively, with 6 bases between them.

The chain carries TRBV5-1 and TRBJ2-3, with D perhaps TRBD1 (7 bases). In germline, CDR1 is SGHRS, CDR2 YFSETQ. Trimming left V 6 bases short and J 0 bases short, with 23 bases between. The CDR3 spans 18 residues. CDR3 sequence: CASIPRGTAISSTDTQYF. The CDR3 DNA reads as TGCGCCAGCATCCCCCGGGGGACAGCTATCTCTAGCACAGATACGCAGTATTTT.

This clonotype was detected many times. The J gene is TRBJ2-7, the V gene TRBV27; D might be TRBD1 or TRBD2, each matching 5 bases. Trimming left V 2 bases short and J 4 bases short, with 9 bases between. CDR1 and CDR2 (germline): MNHEY, SMNVEV (reference sequence). The CDR3 is 13 residues long. In DNA form, the CDR3 reads TGTGCCAGCAGTTTAGGGGACGGATACGAGCAGTACTTC. Protein product: CASSLGDGYEQYF.

This chain uses TRBV29-1 with TRBJ1-1; 7 bases align to TRBD1. J was trimmed by 5 bases and V by 7 bases; bases with no gene match: 10. The CDR3 contains 13 residues. Germline CDR1 SQVTM, CDR2 ANQGSEA. The CDR3 region has the DNA TGCAGCGGATTCGACAGGGACGGGACTGAAGCTTTCTTT. It encodes CSGFDRDGTEAFF.

This clonotype has just one count. The DNA for the CDR3 is TGTGCCAGCAGTGGGACAGGGGCGCTGGGTTACGAGCAGTACTTC. As protein: CASSGTGALGYEQYF. This sequence joins TRBV27 and TRBJ2-7, with 10 bases lining up with TRBD1. In germline, CDR1 is MNHEY, CDR2 SMNVEV (reference sequence). V lost 5 bases to trimming and J lost 4 bases; unmatched junction nucleotides: 8. CDR3 size: 15 residues.

In this sample, this clonotype turned up many times. The chain couples TRBV4-1 to TRBJ2-7, with TRBD1 matching 10 bases. The CDR3 spans 15 residues. The germline gives CDR1 MGHRA, CDR2 YSYEKL. The V and J ends lost 0 bases and 3 bases, in that order; junction bases with no gene match: 2. The CDR3 here is CASSQDWTGGYEQYF. CDR3 bases: TGCGCCAGCAGCCAAGACTGGACAGGGGGCTACGAGCAGTACTTC.

This clonotype was recorded at least ten times. The J gene is TRBJ2-1, the V gene TRBV12-3 or TRBV12-4, with D perhaps TRBD1 or TRBD2 (5 bases each). CDR3 length: 15 amino acids. V lost 3 bases, J lost 5 bases, and 14 bases lay in between. The CDR3 DNA reads as TGTGCCAGCAGTTTTTTCAGGGCCGGGGACAATGAGCAGTTCTTC. It translates to CASSFFRAGDNEQFF.

The chain has TRBV28 and TRBJ1-5; D gene ambiguous. Germline V gene lookup returns CDR1 MDHEN and CDR2 SYDVKM. Trimming pared 10 bases from V and 0 bases from J, leaving 7 bases between. The CDR3 has 12 residues. CDR3 coding DNA: TGTGCCACCGAGAATAGCAATCAGCCCCAGCATTTT. Its translation is CATENSNQPQHF.

This clonotype has only a few counts. The V gene is TRBV7-9, the J gene TRBJ2-1; D gene unclear. The germline V gene has CDR1 SEHNR and CDR2 FQNEAQ (reference sequence). V lost 1 base and J 1 base, leaving 8 bases between the germline ends. This CDR3 spans 15 amino acids. The CDR3 nucleotides read TGTGCCAGCAGCTTAGAGAGGCTTTCCTACAATGAGCAGTTCTTC. Its protein is CASSLERLSYNEQFF.

This clonotype was seen many times. The chain couples TRBV20-1 to TRBJ2-7; D is undetermined. V was pared by 3 bases and J by 0 bases, with 15 bases between. CDR3 length equals 15 residues. Germline CDR1 and CDR2: DFQATT and SNEGSKA (reference sequence). The CDR3 spells CSASWSLTSSYEQYF. The CDR3, as DNA: TGCAGTGCTAGTTGGTCGCTTACGAGCTCCTACGAGCAGTACTTC.

This sequence joins TRBV4-3 and TRBJ2-1; D perhaps matches TRBD2 (6 bases). V was clipped by 1 base and J by 0 bases, with 7 bases between them. The CDR3 runs 15 residues. In germline, CDR1 is LGHNA, CDR2 YSLEER. The CDR3 here is CASSQGSGSYNEQFF. The CDR3 region has the DNA TGCGCCAGCAGCCAAGGTAGCGGCTCCTACAATGAGCAGTTCTTC.

This clonotype was seen ten or more times. This chain joins TRBV11-2 and TRBJ2-1; D is possibly TRBD1 (6 bases). Trimming left V 5 bases short and J 6 bases short, with 11 bases between. Germline V gene sequence: CDR1 SGHAT, CDR2 FQNNGV. The CDR3 extends over 13 amino acids. CDR3 nucleotide sequence: TGTGCCAGCAGCGCGACAGGAACCAATGAGCAGTTCTTC. This gives the protein CASSATGTNEQFF.

The V call is TRBV10-3, the J call TRBJ2-1, with 8 positions matching TRBD2. The CDR3 has 13 residues. Losses at the gene ends were 6 bases for V and 8 bases for J; bases not matched to a gene: 6. The germline V gene encodes CDR1 ENHRY and CDR2 SYGVKD. The CDR3 nucleotides are TGTGCCATCAGGGGAGCGGGAGTGGATGAGCAGTTCTTC. Translated, it gives CAIRGAGVDEQFF.

This clonotype has just a few counts. The chain recombines TRBV30 with TRBJ1-4; possibly TRBD1 for D (5 bases). This CDR3 has 15 amino acids. Germline assignment: CDR1 GTSNPN and CDR2 SVGIG (reference sequence). The V end was cut by 1 base, the J end by 5 bases, with 14 bases between. The CDR3: CAWSAPGRGNEKLFF. The CDR3 DNA sequence: TGTGCCTGGAGTGCACCGGGACGGGGGAATGAAAAACTGTTTTTT. Variable domain in full (rest from reference TRBV30 and TRBJ1-4): SQTIHQWPATLVQPVGSPLSLECTVEGTSNPNLYWYRQAAGRGLQLLFYSVGIGQISSEVPQNLSASRPQDRQFILSSKKLLLSDSGFYLCAWSAPGRGNEKLFFGSGTQLSVL.

This clonotype was counted at least ten times. The V call is TRBV28, the J call TRBJ2-7, with 7 bases matching TRBD1. After removal of 6 bases from V and 0 bases from J, the junction contained 5 bases not matched to a gene. CDR1 and CDR2 (germline): MDHEN, SYDVKM. The length of the CDR3 is 14 residues. The CDR3 DNA reads as TGTGCCAGCAGGCCGACAGGGCTCTCCTACGAGCAGTACTTC. Translated, it gives CASRPTGLSYEQYF.

A remark on this clonotype: This may come from a read error, since a much larger clone is one base off. The chain couples TRBV20-1 to TRBJ2-1; D is possibly TRBD2 (6 bases). Germline-derived CDR1 and CDR2 are DFQATT and SNEGSKA (reference sequence). The CDR3 has 12 amino acids. This CDR3 is CSASSEGYEQSF. CDR3 bases: TGCAGTGCTAGTTCGGAGGGTTATGAGCAGTCCTTC.

This clonotype was recorded a few times. The chain employs TRBV28 and TRBJ1-6, with D possibly TRBD1 on 5 matching bases. The CDR3 sequence is 15 residues long. The germline CDR1 and CDR2 sequences are MDHEN and SYDVKM. The V end was cut by 6 bases, the J end by 7 bases, with 16 bases between. The CDR3 DNA reads as TGTGCCAGCAGGAAGAGGGGACTCCAGAATTCACCCCTCCACTTT. Protein sequence: CASRKRGLQNSPLHF.

This clonotype was detected a few times. The rearrangement joins TRBV15 to TRBJ2-1; 9 bases fit TRBD2. The junction had 5 bases not matched to a gene; V was cut back by 0 bases and J by 8 bases. CDR3 size: 15 residues. The germline CDR1 and CDR2 sequences are LNHNV and YYDKDF (reference sequence). The CDR3 sequence is CATSREAGGLYEQFF. DNA for the CDR3: TGTGCCACCAGCAGAGAGGCGGGAGGGTTGTATGAGCAGTTCTTC.

This clonotype was seen many times. The chain carries TRBV12-3 or TRBV12-4 and TRBJ2-7, with D possibly matching TRBD1 (5 bases). V lost 4 bases and J lost 2, with 9 bases in between. CDR3 length: 13 amino acids. CDR3 DNA sequence: TGTGCCAGCAGTTACAGGATCGCCTACGAGCAGTACTTC. Protein product: CASSYRIAYEQYF.

The chain couples TRBV12-3 or TRBV12-4 to TRBJ2-3; D remains ambiguous. The CDR3 is 11 residues long. With 8 bases removed from V and 0 bases from J, the gap between germline ends came to 3 bases. The CDR3 coding sequence is TGTGCCAGCGAGAGCACAGATACGCAGTATTTT. It specifies CASESTDTQYF.

Of note for this clonotype: The CDR3 carries no conserved terminal phenylalanine or tryptophan, so it likely arises from a read error. The rearrangement joins TRBV5-1 to TRBJ2-5, with a possible D match to TRBD2 (6 bases). V lost 3 bases to trimming and J lost 2 bases, with 14 bases between them. The V gene's germline CDR1 is SGHRS and CDR2 YFSETQ. The CDR3 has 15 amino acids. The CDR3 DNA follows: TGCGCCAGCAGCTCGATGGAGGGGCGACAAGAGACCCAGTACCTC. Encoded protein: CASSSMEGRQETQYL.

This clonotype showed up many times. The chain uses TRBV12-3 or TRBV12-4 and TRBJ2-2; no clear D. Trimming took 4 bases from V and 7 from J, leaving 16 bases between them. The CDR3 length is 15 residues. The CDR3 DNA reads TGTGCCAGCAGTTCGGGCGACCTGGGTGACGGGGAGCTGTTTTTT. As protein: CASSSGDLGDGELFF.